Following are 25 T cell receptor beta chains from one sample sequenced in a study of cytomegalovirus exposure and HLA in healthy donors. The table came from immunoSEQ multiplex PCR; TCRdb's copy has only in-frame clones and leaves some out. The table has a few hundred thousand clones, 90% seen once; the top ten hold approximately 3.1%. Sequenced input: PBMCs. The receptors were sampled from a woman aged 25 to 39 in good health and CMV-seronegative.

The J gene is TRBJ2-7, the V gene TRBV7-6, with D tentatively TRBD2 (6 bases). Germline CDR1 SGHVS, CDR2 FNYEAQ. This CDR3 region has 15 residues. Trimming cost V 0 bases and J 6 bases, with 15 bases left between them. The CDR3 region is CASSLAGLLPSEQYF. DNA of the CDR3: TGTGCCAGCAGCTTAGCGGGACTCCTGCCCTCCGAGCAGTACTTC.

In regard to this clone: In the same sample, other DNA sequences code for this CDR3. The V gene is TRBV7-2, the J gene TRBJ2-7; D remains unclear. This CDR3 contains 13 residues. The V end lost 4 bases, the J end lost 4 bases, and 11 bases lay between the germline ends. Germline lookup yields CDR1 SGHTA and CDR2 FQGNSA. The CDR3 nucleotides read TGTGCCAGCAGCTCACGGGTGGGGTACGAGCAGTACTTC. Encoded protein: CASSSRVGYEQYF.

Concerning this clone: Its ends do not fully match the called genes, so a read error is possible. J is TRBJ2-2 and V is TRBV5-6; 7 bases line up with TRBD2. The CDR3 contains 14 residues. Germline-derived CDR1 and CDR2 are SGHDT and YYEEEE. Here the CDR3 DNA reads TGTGCCAGCAGCTCCGGGACTAACATCGGGGAGCTGTTTTTT. Protein: CASSSGTNIGELFF.

The rearrangement links TRBV9 to TRBJ2-1; tentative D call: TRBD2 (5 bases). V was clipped by 3 bases and J by 4 bases, with 8 bases between them. Germline V gene data show CDR1 as SGDLS and CDR2 as YYNGEE. This CDR3 is 13 amino acids long. The chain's CDR3 is CASSADLYNEQFF. As DNA, the CDR3 is TGTGCCAGCAGCGCGGACTTATACAATGAGCAGTTCTTC. The entire variable domain, with the rest obtained from reference TRBV9 and TRBJ2-1, is as follows: DSGVTQTPKHLITATGQRVTLRCSPRSGDLSVYWYQQSLDQGLQFLIQYYNGEERAKGNILERFSAQQFPDLHSELNLSSLELGDSALYFCASSADLYNEQFFGPGTRLTVL.

This chain uses TRBV28 with TRBJ2-7; D might be TRBD1 (6 bases). There are 15 residues in the CDR3. V lost 1 base to trimming and J lost 11 bases, with 21 bases between them. From germline, CDR1 is MDHEN and CDR2 SYDVKM. The CDR3 bases are TGTGCCAGCAGTTTATATGAGTCGGGCAAAGAGGGGGAGTACTTC. Amino acids: CASSLYESGKEGEYF.

J is TRBJ1-5 and V is TRBV27; D not resolved. Per the germline V gene, CDR1 is MNHEY and CDR2 is SMNVEV (reference sequence). This CDR3 spans 13 amino acids. The ends were cut back, 6 bases at V and 4 bases at J, with 10 bases in the middle. CDR3 protein: CASRLGFNQPQHF. DNA for the CDR3: TGTGCCAGCAGGTTGGGTTTTAATCAGCCCCAGCATTTT.

The chain combines TRBV7-9 with TRBJ1-1; D remains unclear. CDR1 is SEHNR and CDR2 is FQNEAQ in the germline V gene (reference sequence). V was shortened by 0 bases and J by 6 bases, with 8 bases between the two germline ends. The CDR3 is 13 residues long. This CDR3 is CASSLADGSEAFF. The DNA for the CDR3 is TGTGCCAGCAGCTTAGCGGACGGTTCTGAAGCTTTCTTT.

The chain is built from TRBV4-1 and TRBJ2-5; 8 bases fit TRBD2. CDR1 MGHRA and CDR2 YSYEKL come from the germline V gene. The CDR3 is 16 amino acids. V was pared by 0 bases and J by 5 bases, with 8 bases of the junction left unmatched. CDR3 in amino acids: CASSQDGPRGRETQYF. CDR3 nucleotides: TGCGCCAGCAGCCAAGATGGACCACGCGGGAGGGAGACCCAGTACTTC.

V is TRBV19 and J is TRBJ2-7; either TRBD1 or TRBD2 may supply D (5 bases each). Trimming pared 3 bases from V and 0 bases from J, leaving 18 bases between. This CDR3 spans 17 amino acids. From germline, CDR1 is LNHDA and CDR2 SQIVND (reference sequence). CDR3 nucleotides: TGTGCCAGTAGTATCGACTTCCGGGACGGACCCTCCTACGAGCAGTACTTC. Its translation is CASSIDFRDGPSYEQYF. The entire variable domain, with the rest obtained from reference TRBV19 and TRBJ2-7, is as follows: DGGITQSPKYLFRKEGQNVTLSCEQNLNHDAMYWYRQDPGQGLRLIYYSQIVNDFQKGDIAEGYSVSREKKESFPLTVTSAQKNPTAFYLCASSIDFRDGPSYEQYFGPGTRLTVT.

The chain couples TRBV6-1 to TRBJ2-7; D unclear. The CDR3 runs 14 residues. The V end was cut by 2 bases, the J end by 2 bases, with 10 bases between. The germline V gene has CDR1 MNHNS and CDR2 SASEGT. The CDR3 DNA follows: TGTGCCAGCAGTGAACTGGCAGGCACCTACGAGCAGTACTTC. Its translation is CASSELAGTYEQYF.

The CDR3 here is CASSLEIAGELFF. The CDR3, as DNA: TGTGCCAGCAGTTTAGAGATTGCCGGGGAGCTGTTTTTT. The chain uses TRBV27 and TRBJ2-2; no firm D call. V was cut by 2 bases and J by 6 bases, with 7 bases left in between. The CDR3 runs to 13 residues. The V gene's germline CDR1 is MNHEY and CDR2 SMNVEV (reference sequence).

The chain has TRBV5-1 and TRBJ2-5, with D possibly being TRBD1 (5 bases). V shed 0 bases and J shed 9 bases, with 21 bases lying between them. Germline CDR1 SGHRS, CDR2 YFSETQ. There are 16 residues in the CDR3. The CDR3 region is CASSLGPDSPIWAQYF. Written as DNA, the CDR3 is TGCGCCAGCAGCTTGGGACCTGACAGCCCGATCTGGGCCCAGTACTTC.

About this clone: Other DNA sequences from this sample encode an identical CDR3 as well. The V call is TRBV27, the J call TRBJ1-2; D possibly corresponds to TRBD1 (5 bases). The CDR3 contains 13 residues. Germline V gene data show CDR1 as MNHEY and CDR2 as SMNVEV (reference sequence). Between the trimmed V and J ends, which lost 2 bases and 5 bases, there was a span of 9 bases. The CDR3, as DNA: TGTGCCAGCAGTTTAGGGGGGACTTATGGCTACACCTTC. It is translated as CASSLGGTYGYTF.

V and J are TRBV7-2 and TRBJ2-3, with 10 bases aligning to TRBD1. Germline trimming cut 3 bases from V and 5 bases from J; bases unmatched to any gene: 5. In germline, CDR1 is SGHTA, CDR2 FQGNSA. This CDR3 is built from 15 residues. This chain's CDR3 is CASSFDRGLGDTQYF. Here the CDR3 DNA reads TGTGCCAGCAGCTTCGACAGGGGGCTGGGAGATACGCAGTATTTT.

The chain employs TRBV7-3 and TRBJ2-7; 7 positions agree with TRBD2. CDR1 and CDR2 (germline): SGHTA, FQGTGA. This CDR3 comprises 13 residues. The junction had 6 bases not matched to a gene; V was cut back by 1 base and J by 9 bases. The CDR3 reads CASSLRPLAAQYF. The DNA for the CDR3 is TGTGCCAGCAGCTTAAGGCCCCTAGCGGCGCAGTACTTC.

The rearrangement joins TRBV30 to TRBJ2-7; 8 nucleotides line up with TRBD1. The CDR3 is 13 amino acids. The germline CDR1 and CDR2 sequences are GTSNPN and SVGIG (reference sequence). Trimming took 2 bases from V and 5 from J; bases not matched to a gene: 5. The CDR3 here is CAWSFGQGNEQYF. CDR3 DNA: TGTGCCTGGAGTTTCGGACAGGGCAACGAGCAGTACTTC. The full variable domain, in which reference TRBV30 and TRBJ2-7 provide the parts outside the CDR3, is SQTIHQWPATLVQPVGSPLSLECTVEGTSNPNLYWYRQAAGRGLQLLFYSVGIGQISSEVPQNLSASRPQDRQFILSSKKLLLSDSGFYLCAWSFGQGNEQYFGPGTRLTVT.

This clone showed up just once. The chain recombines TRBV18 with TRBJ1-1, with TRBD1 identical over 8 bases. The CDR3 loop spans 18 amino acids. V shed 4 bases and J 4 bases; nucleotides not matched to a gene: 17. Germline-derived CDR1 and CDR2 are KGHSH and LQKENI. Here the CDR3 reads CASSRVYGQGQRGTEAFF. CDR3 bases: TGTGCCAGCTCACGTGTGTACGGACAGGGCCAGAGAGGCACTGAAGCTTTCTTT. The full variable domain, its missing parts supplied by reference TRBV18 and TRBJ1-1, is NAGVMQNPRHLVRRRGQEARLRCSPMKGHSHVYWYRQLPEEGLKFMVYLQKENIIDESGMPKERFSAEFPKEGPSILRIQQVVRGDSAAYFCASSRVYGQGQRGTEAFFGQGTRLTVV.

The chain employs TRBV6-4 and TRBJ2-7; 8 bases line up with TRBD2. CDR1 and CDR2 from the germline V gene are MRHNA and SNTAGT. After removal of 6 bases from V and 2 bases from J, the junction contained 12 bases not matched to a gene. The CDR3 is 16 residues long. The CDR3 spells CASRHTTTSAPYEQYF. The CDR3 DNA reads TGTGCCAGCAGACACACCACGACTAGCGCACCCTACGAGCAGTACTTC.

V usage is TRBV28 and J usage is TRBJ2-7, with TRBD2 identical over 8 bases. V shed 3 bases, J shed 1 base, and the junction held 5 bases outside the gene matches. Germline V gene data show CDR1 as MDHEN and CDR2 as SYDVKM. The CDR3 runs to 15 residues. This CDR3 reads CASSFRAGASYEQYF. In DNA form, the CDR3 reads TGTGCCAGCAGTTTCCGAGCGGGAGCGTCCTACGAGCAGTACTTC.

The chain employs TRBV2 and TRBJ1-1; D ambiguous. From germline, CDR1 is SNHLY and CDR2 FYNNEI. CDR3 length: 16 amino acids. Trimming cost V 2 bases and J 1 base, with 14 bases left between them. The CDR3 reads CASSESQTMRNTEAFF. For the CDR3, the DNA is TGTGCCAGCAGTGAAAGCCAGACCATGCGGAACACTGAAGCTTTCTTT.

The rearrangement uses TRBV5-1 and TRBJ2-5; D may be TRBD2 (6 bases). V lost 3 bases and J 0 bases, leaving 15 bases between the germline ends. The CDR3 spans 16 residues. Germline V gene data show CDR1 as SGHRS and CDR2 as YFSETQ. CDR3 sequence reads: CASSSGTGGYQETQYF. CDR3 DNA sequence: TGCGCCAGCAGCTCGGGGACTGGGGGGTACCAAGAGACCCAGTACTTC.

The rearrangement links TRBV7-8 to TRBJ1-3; D uncertain. The germline V and J ends were trimmed by 1 base and 0 bases, with 7 bases remaining between them. CDR3 length equals 15 residues. Germline assignment: CDR1 SGHVS and CDR2 FQNEAQ. CDR3: CASSLGSSSGNTIYF. As DNA, the CDR3 is TGTGCCAGCAGCTTAGGGAGCAGCTCTGGAAACACCATATATTTT.

The CDR3 nucleotides are TGCAGCGTTAAAGGGGTGAGCACTGAAGCTTTCTTT. It yields the protein CSVKGVSTEAFF. J is TRBJ1-1 and V is TRBV29-1; TRBD1 might be the D (5 bases). V lost 5 bases, J lost 4 bases, and 11 bases lay in between. CDR1 and CDR2 from the germline V gene are SQVTM and ANQGSEA. This CDR3 has 12 residues.

The chain combines TRBV4-2 with TRBJ2-2, with 10 bases that match TRBD2. CDR1 and CDR2 from the germline V gene are LGHNA and YNFKEQ. J lost 5 bases, V lost 0 bases, and 9 bases had no gene match. The CDR3 length is 18 residues. Written as DNA, the CDR3 is TGTGCCAGCAGCCAAGATCAAACTAGCGGGATTGGGACCGGGGAGCTGTTTTTT. It encodes CASSQDQTSGIGTGELFF.

V is TRBV11-2 and J is TRBJ2-5, with 9 nucleotides matching TRBD2. CDR1 is SGHAT, CDR2 FQNNGV, per germline. This CDR3 is built from 14 residues. V gave up 1 base and J gave up 5 bases; unmatched junction bases: 2. The CDR3 region has the DNA TGTGCCAGCAGCTTAGCCGGGACTAGCGAGACCCAGTACTTC. It is translated as CASSLAGTSETQYF.